This T cell receptor beta chain was captured in a study of T-cell reconstitution after alpha-beta-depleted transplantation in children. Molecular barcoding with unique molecular identifiers was used for the TCRbeta library. Each CDR3 protein is one row after TCRdb ran MiXCR on the PCR reads. The sample includes 150,000 to 200,000 distinct CDR3 sequences, roughly 15% of them seen just once. This clonotype was seen a few times. The CDR3 contains 15 residues. V dropped 2 bases and J dropped 0 bases, with 10 bases sitting between them. Germline values: CDR1 MDHEN, CDR2 SYDVKM. This receptor was taken from a human donor who donated a stem cell graft to a child with acute lymphoblastic leukemia. The V call is TRBV28, the J call TRBJ1-2; no firm D call. The specimen comprised PBMCs from the stem cell graft donor, sampled from the stem cell graft. CDR3 coding DNA: TGTGCCAGCAGTTTAATGCCGAACCCTAACTATGGCTACACCTTC. Protein: CASSLMPNPNYGYTF.